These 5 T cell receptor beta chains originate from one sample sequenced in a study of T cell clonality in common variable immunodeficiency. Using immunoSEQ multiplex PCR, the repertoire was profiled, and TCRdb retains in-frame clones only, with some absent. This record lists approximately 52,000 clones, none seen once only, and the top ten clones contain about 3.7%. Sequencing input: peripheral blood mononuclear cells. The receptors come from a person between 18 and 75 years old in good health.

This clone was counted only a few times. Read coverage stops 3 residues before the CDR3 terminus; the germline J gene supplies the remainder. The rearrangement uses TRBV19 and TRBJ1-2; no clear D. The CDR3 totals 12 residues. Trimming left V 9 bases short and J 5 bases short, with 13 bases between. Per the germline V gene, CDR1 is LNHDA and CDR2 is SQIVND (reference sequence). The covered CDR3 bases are TGTGCCAGCACTCTACCCCCATATGGC. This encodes CASTLPPYG. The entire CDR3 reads CASTLPPYGYTF.

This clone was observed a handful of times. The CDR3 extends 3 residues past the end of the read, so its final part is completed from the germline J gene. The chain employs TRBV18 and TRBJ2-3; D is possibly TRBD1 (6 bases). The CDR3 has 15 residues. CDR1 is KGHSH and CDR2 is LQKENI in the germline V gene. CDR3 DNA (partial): TGTGCCAGCTCACCGAAACAGGGCCGCAATCAGCCG. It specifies CASSPKQGRNQP. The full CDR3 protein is CASSPKQGRNQPQYF.

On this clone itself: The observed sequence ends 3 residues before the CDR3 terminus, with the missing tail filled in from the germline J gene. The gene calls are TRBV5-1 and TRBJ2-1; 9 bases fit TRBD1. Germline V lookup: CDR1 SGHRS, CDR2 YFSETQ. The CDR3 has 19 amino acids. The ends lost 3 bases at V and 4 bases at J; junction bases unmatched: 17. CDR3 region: CASSSMETGGKAYYNEQFF. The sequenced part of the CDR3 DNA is TGCGCCAGCAGCTCTATGGAGACAGGGGGTAAAGCGTATTACAATGAG.

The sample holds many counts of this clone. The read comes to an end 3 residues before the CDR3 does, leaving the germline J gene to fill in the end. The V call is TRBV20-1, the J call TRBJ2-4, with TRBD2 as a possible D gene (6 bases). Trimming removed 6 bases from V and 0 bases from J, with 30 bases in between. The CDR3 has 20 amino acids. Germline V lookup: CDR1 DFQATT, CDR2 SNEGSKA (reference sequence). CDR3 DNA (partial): TGCAGTGCCCGAATGGGGGGTAGCTCTAGCGCGCAACTAGCCAAAAACATT. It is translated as CSARMGGSSSAQLAKNI. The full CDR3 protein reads CSARMGGSSSAQLAKNIQYF.

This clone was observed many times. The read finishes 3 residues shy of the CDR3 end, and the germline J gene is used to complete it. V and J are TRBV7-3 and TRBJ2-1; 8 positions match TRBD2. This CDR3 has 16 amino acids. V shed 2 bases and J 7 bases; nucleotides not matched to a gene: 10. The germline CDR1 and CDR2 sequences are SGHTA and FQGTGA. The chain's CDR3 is CASSLDSGASLNEQFF. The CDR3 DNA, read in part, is TGTGCCAGCAGCTTAGATAGCGGGGCCTCTCTGAATGAG.